Listed here are 30 T cell receptor beta chains from one sample, sequenced in a study of blood T cells in healthy people across ages. Then a second PCR, running roughly 7 to 11 cycles, was carried out with a sample-barcoded 5' primer and a J-beta primer mix. A single record per CDR3 protein comes from TCRdb applying MiXCR to the 5' RACE reads. The data show hundreds of thousands of distinct CDR3 sequences, about 62% seen once. Material: blood. The receptors were gathered from a young man in good health.

The chain has TRBV7-2 and TRBJ2-5, with TRBD2 matching over 7 bases. Unmatched junction bases numbered 11, after V lost 5 bases and J lost 5 bases. The CDR3 spans 15 residues. Germline CDR1 reads SGHTA; CDR2 reads FQGNSA. In DNA form, the CDR3 reads TGTGCCAGCAGCCCTACACTAGCGTCTGGGGAGACCCAGTACTTC. Protein: CASSPTLASGETQYF.

This clonotype was recorded a few times. The chain joins TRBV11-3 to TRBJ2-6; D call uncertain. The V end lost 4 bases, the J end lost 3 bases, and 10 bases lay between the germline ends. The CDR3 is 15 residues long. In germline, CDR1 is SGHNT, CDR2 YENEEA. The CDR3 DNA reads TGTGCCAGCAGCTCCGCCTTAGATGGGGCCAACGTCCTGACTTTC. This encodes CASSSALDGANVLTF.

The chain employs TRBV7-6 and TRBJ2-7; unclear D gene. The CDR3 covers 12 residues. The ends were cut back, 4 bases at V and 7 bases at J, with 11 bases in the middle. Germline-derived CDR1 and CDR2 are SGHVS and FNYEAQ. The CDR3 DNA reads as TGTGCCAGCAGCTACGTAAGCCGAGAGCAGTACTTC. Translating it yields CASSYVSREQYF.

The sample holds a few counts of this clonotype. The chain joins TRBV20-1 to TRBJ2-1; the match to TRBD2 covers 10 bases. CDR3 length: 13 residues. Trimming removed 3 bases from V and 7 bases from J; junction bases left unmatched: 3. CDR1 is DFQATT and CDR2 is SNEGSKA in the germline V gene (reference sequence). The CDR3 loop reads CSASRTSGNEQFF. The DNA for the CDR3 is TGCAGTGCTAGCAGGACTAGCGGAAATGAGCAGTTCTTC.

In its sample, this clonotype was seen a few times. The chain uses TRBV10-3 and TRBJ2-3, with D possibly being TRBD2 (6 bases). Germline V CDR1 and CDR2: ENHRY, SYGVKD. V lost 5 bases and J 6 bases, leaving 15 bases between the germline ends. The CDR3 consists of 14 residues. The CDR3 sequence: CAISYQEGADTQYF. CDR3 in DNA: TGTGCCATCAGTTACCAGGAGGGAGCGGATACGCAGTATTTT.

CDR3 coding DNA: TGTGCCATCAGTGAGTCGAGTAGGTTGTCACCCCTCCACTTT. This gives the protein CAISESSRLSPLHF. This chain connects TRBV10-3 to TRBJ1-6; D is ambiguous. Trimming left V 0 bases short and J 10 bases short, with 10 bases between. The CDR3 extends over 14 amino acids. Germline-derived CDR1 and CDR2 are ENHRY and SYGVKD.

This rearrangement joins TRBV20-1 to TRBJ2-5; D is possibly TRBD2 (6 bases). V lost 7 bases and J 5 bases, leaving 17 bases between the germline ends. Germline V gives CDR1 DFQATT, CDR2 SNEGSKA (reference sequence). This CDR3 has 13 residues. This CDR3 reads CSGAAAGRETQYF. The CDR3 nucleotides are TGCAGTGGCGCGGCCGCAGGGAGGGAGACCCAGTACTTC.

This clonotype was seen ten or more times. V gene TRBV6-6 combines with J gene TRBJ2-2; perhaps D is TRBD1 or TRBD2 (5 bases each). Trimming took 1 base from V and 3 from J, leaving 9 bases between them. Germline V gene sequence: CDR1 MNHNY, CDR2 SVGAGI (reference sequence). This CDR3 spans 15 amino acids. The CDR3 region is CASSYLGPDTGELFF. As DNA, the CDR3 is TGTGCCAGCAGTTACTTGGGACCGGACACCGGGGAGCTGTTTTTT.

In DNA, the CDR3 is TGCGCCAGCAGCTTGGAAGCAGGGACAGTAGAGACCCAGTACTTC. Its translation is CASSLEAGTVETQYF. This sequence joins TRBV5-1 and TRBJ2-5; 7 bases are a match to TRBD1. Germline CDR1 SGHRS, CDR2 YFSETQ. Trimming at V came to 0 bases and at J to 4 bases, leaving 6 bases not matched to a gene. This CDR3 is built from 15 residues.

The chain has TRBV10-3 and TRBJ2-7; maybe TRBD2 (6 bases). The CDR3 has 14 residues. Germline V gene data show CDR1 as ENHRY and CDR2 as SYGVKD. V was trimmed by 6 bases and J by 3 bases, leaving 15 bases between them. CDR3 sequence: CAIRGLTPDYEQYF. CDR3 coding DNA: TGTGCCATCAGGGGACTCACGCCCGACTACGAGCAGTACTTC.

The V call is TRBV10-3, the J call TRBJ2-7, with D possibly TRBD2 on 5 matching bases. CDR1 and CDR2 (germline): ENHRY, SYGVKD. V lost 6 bases and J lost 6, with 24 bases in between. There are 16 residues in the CDR3. CDR3 loop: CAISPWGREGEGEQYF. Here the CDR3 DNA reads TGTGCCATCAGCCCCTGGGGTAGGGAAGGAGAGGGCGAGCAGTACTTC.

The chain employs TRBV29-1 and TRBJ2-5, with 7 bases lining up with TRBD2. The CDR3 covers 14 residues. CDR1 is SQVTM, CDR2 ANQGSEA, per germline. Losses at the gene ends were 5 bases for V and 5 bases for J; bases not matched to a gene: 11. This chain's CDR3 is CSVQPGAGGETQYF. The CDR3 DNA reads TGCAGCGTTCAACCGGGAGCCGGGGGGGAGACCCAGTACTTC.

V usage is TRBV20-1 and J usage is TRBJ2-4; the D gene is possibly TRBD2 (6 bases). The CDR3 is made up of 13 amino acids. The germline gives CDR1 DFQATT, CDR2 SNEGSKA (reference sequence). V was shortened by 6 bases and J by 13 bases, with 22 bases between the two germline ends. The CDR3, as DNA: TGCAGTGCCTCACATTGGGGGGAAAATGAGCAGTACTTC. Translated: CSASHWGENEQYF.

Regarding this clonotype: A junction end diverges from the germline sequence, so it may reflect a read error. V usage is TRBV4-2 and J usage is TRBJ1-2, with a weak D call TRBD1 (6 bases). The length of the CDR3 is 15 residues. Germline V lookup: CDR1 LGHNA, CDR2 YNFKEQ. The CDR3 sequence: CVSSQEAGVGYGYTF. CDR3 DNA: TGTGTCAGCAGCCAAGAAGCAGGGGTGGGCTATGGCTACACCTTC.

This clonotype turned up a few times. The chain couples TRBV5-1 to TRBJ2-5; D gene uncertain. The CDR3 spans 13 residues. Looked up from germline, CDR1 is SGHRS and CDR2 is YFSETQ. V shed 4 bases and J shed 4 bases, with 11 bases lying between them. The CDR3 DNA follows: TGCGCCAGCAGCCCTACGAGGCTAGAGACCCAGTACTTC. Translated: CASSPTRLETQYF.

CDR3 sequence reads: CASSLWFWTSGERRFEETQYF. DNA for the CDR3: TGTGCCAGCAGCTTATGGTTTTGGACTAGCGGGGAACGAAGGTTCGAAGAGACCCAGTACTTC. The chain recombines TRBV7-8 with TRBJ2-5, with 12 positions matching TRBD2. This CDR3 spans 21 amino acids. The ends lost 2 bases at V and 3 bases at J; junction bases unmatched: 19. Germline V CDR1 and CDR2: SGHVS, FQNEAQ.

A word on this clonotype: Being one base from a much bigger clone, this may be a read error. This chain connects TRBV28 to TRBJ2-7; perhaps TRBD2 as D (6 bases). This CDR3 is built from 12 residues. V lost 7 bases to trimming and J lost 1 base, with 8 bases between them. CDR1 is MDHEN and CDR2 is SYDVKM in the germline V gene. The CDR3 DNA reads as TGTGCCAGCAACGGGGGATCCTACGAGCAGTACTTC. Translation: CASNGGSYEQYF.

This chain links TRBV15 with TRBJ2-4; TRBD2 matches 7 bases. The ends lost 0 bases at V and 8 bases at J; junction bases unmatched: 4. There are 14 residues in the CDR3. The germline CDR1 and CDR2 sequences are LNHNV and YYDKDF (reference sequence). CDR3 in amino acids: CATSREREAYIQYF. The DNA for the CDR3 is TGTGCCACCAGCAGAGAACGGGAGGCATACATTCAGTACTTC.

The genes are TRBV5-4 and TRBJ2-7, with D perhaps matching TRBD2 (7 bases). The length of the CDR3 is 14 residues. Germline V CDR1 and CDR2: SGHNT, YYREEE (reference sequence). V gave up 4 bases and J gave up 9 bases, with 20 bases separating them. The CDR3 here is CASSQAGDTGTQYF. The CDR3 DNA sequence: TGTGCCAGCAGCCAGGCGGGGGACACTGGAACGCAGTACTTC.

V and J are TRBV12-5 and TRBJ2-6; D remains ambiguous. Trimming shortened V by 4 bases and J by 0 bases, and 7 bases separated the two germline ends. The germline gives CDR1 LGHNT, CDR2 FRNRAP. The CDR3 is 15 amino acids. CDR3 sequence reads: CASGYFGSGANVLTF. In DNA form, the CDR3 reads TGTGCTAGTGGTTATTTCGGCTCTGGGGCCAACGTCCTGACTTTC.

The chain carries TRBV10-3 and TRBJ1-1; D is unclear. This CDR3 is built from 14 residues. Per germline, CDR1 ENHRY and CDR2 SYGVKD. Trimming shortened V by 2 bases and J by 1 base, and 8 bases separated the two germline ends. The CDR3 loop reads CAISETVTNTEAFF. For the CDR3, the DNA is TGTGCCATCAGTGAGACAGTGACGAACACTGAAGCTTTCTTT.

This clonotype was counted between two and nine times. The V and J genes are TRBV7-2 and TRBJ2-1; maybe TRBD2 (7 bases). Germline lookup yields CDR1 SGHTA and CDR2 FQGNSA. The CDR3 runs to 14 residues. Trimming pared 7 bases from V and 9 bases from J, leaving 19 bases between. In DNA form, the CDR3 reads TGTGCCAGCAACCAAGGTGGGGGGGCCGGTGAGCAGTTCTTC. Translating gives CASNQGGGAGEQFF. The complete variable domain, with remaining parts taken from reference TRBV7-2 and TRBJ2-1, reads GAGVSQSPSNKVTEKGKDVELRCDPISGHTALYWYRQSLGQGLEFLIYFQGNSAPDKSGLPSDRFSAERTGGSVSTLTIQRTQQEDSAVYLCASNQGGGAGEQFFGPGTRLTVL.

This clonotype was observed a few times. The V and J genes are TRBV29-1 and TRBJ1-1, with D uncertain. V was cut by 2 bases and J by 4 bases, with 14 bases left in between. The CDR3 consists of 14 residues. CDR1 is SQVTM, CDR2 ANQGSEA, per germline. CDR3 region: CSVESVLEGTEAFF. For the CDR3, the DNA is TGCAGCGTTGAATCCGTTCTAGAGGGCACTGAAGCTTTCTTT.

This clonotype was detected only a few times. The chain recombines TRBV12-3 or TRBV12-4 with TRBJ1-2, with 7 bases identical to TRBD1. This CDR3 contains 14 residues. Trimming took 1 base from V and 8 from J; bases not matched to a gene: 7. The CDR3 DNA sequence: TGTGCCAGCAGTTTAGAGCAGGGGGTAGGAGGCTACACCTTC. Amino acids: CASSLEQGVGGYTF.

The rearrangement uses TRBV13 and TRBJ1-2; 7 bases match TRBD1. The length of the CDR3 is 16 residues. V gave up 0 bases and J gave up 0 bases; unmatched junction bases: 4. The V gene's germline CDR1 is PRHDT and CDR2 FYEKMQ (reference sequence). The CDR3 is CASSLGRTGANYGYTF. In nucleotides, the CDR3 is TGTGCCAGCAGCTTAGGCCGGACAGGAGCTAACTATGGCTACACCTTC.

V is TRBV25-1 and J is TRBJ2-1; weak D call: TRBD1 (6 bases). The CDR3 spans 15 residues. Germline CDR1 and CDR2: MGHDK and SYGVNS. Between the trimmed V and J ends, which lost 4 bases and 2 bases, there was a span of 12 bases. Here the CDR3 DNA reads TGTGCCAGCAGTGTCAGGGGTTTAACCTACAATGAGCAGTTCTTC. This encodes CASSVRGLTYNEQFF.

This chain joins TRBV6-2 or TRBV6-3 and TRBJ2-7; 8 nucleotides line up with TRBD2. This CDR3 has 14 amino acids. The V and J ends lost 6 bases and 7 bases, in that order; junction bases with no gene match: 11. Per germline, CDR1 MNHEY and CDR2 SVGEGT. The CDR3 bases are TGTGCCAGCAGGTCCGGGAGGGGACCTAGGGAGCAGTACTTC. Amino acids: CASRSGRGPREQYF.

The rearrangement joins TRBV20-1 to TRBJ2-1, with D hard to call. The CDR3 covers 13 residues. Germline CDR1 is DFQATT and CDR2 is SNEGSKA (reference sequence). Trimming cost V 6 bases and J 0 bases, with 9 bases left between them. CDR3 bases: TGCAGTGCCGTCGAGAGCTCCTACAATGAGCAGTTCTTC. It specifies CSAVESSYNEQFF.

The rearrangement links TRBV3-1 to TRBJ1-3, with unresolved D. Deletions cut 4 bases from V and 3 bases from J, with 13 bases between. CDR1 is LGHDT, CDR2 YNNKEL, per germline (reference sequence). The CDR3 totals 15 residues. The CDR3 loop reads CASSRWELGGNTIYF. The DNA for the CDR3 is TGTGCCAGCAGCCGTTGGGAATTGGGTGGAAACACCATATATTTT.

CDR3 in DNA: TGTGCCAGCAGCGCCGCCGGAAGCCATGACGAGCAGTACTTC. Translation: CASSAAGSHDEQYF. The rearrangement joins TRBV9 to TRBJ2-7; D is unclear. The germline CDR1 and CDR2 sequences are SGDLS and YYNGEE. The V and J ends lost 3 bases and 5 bases respectively, with 15 bases between them. The CDR3 consists of 14 residues.